A selection of T cell receptor beta chains follows, all from one sample in a study of beta chain features in type 1 diabetes. TCRdb's copy holds only in-frame clones and misses some; the assay was immunoSEQ multiplex PCR. The sample has about 660,000 clones; more than 12% are singletons. The sequenced material came from naive CD4+ T cells from blood. The receptor source for this set is a man between 18 and 35 years old with type 1 diabetes. Each CDR3 is given with its conserved first and last residue.

V gene: TRBV28
J gene: TRBJ2-7
CDR3 protein: CASSSPGTGGSYEQYF

V gene: TRBV5-4
J gene: TRBJ2-1
CDR3 protein: CASSYGGRHDEQFF

V gene: TRBV9
J gene: TRBJ2-7
CDR3 protein: CASSPTGNSYEQYF

V gene: TRBV7-2
J gene: TRBJ2-1
CDR3 protein: CASSPSFGGRDEQFF

V gene: TRBV29-1
J gene: TRBJ2-1
CDR3 protein: CSVPGQGINEQFF

V gene: TRBV30
J gene: TRBJ1-1
CDR3 protein: CAWSEAEAFF

V gene: TRBV30
J gene: TRBJ2-1
CDR3 protein: CAWSAMTSGNYNEQFF

V gene: TRBV6-5
J gene: TRBJ2-3
CDR3 protein: CASSPGQGADTQYF

V gene: TRBV5-1
J gene: TRBJ2-1
CDR3 protein: CASSLALLAGEQFF

V gene: TRBV2
J gene: TRBJ2-3
CDR3 protein: CASSVTGDTQYF

V gene: TRBV10-3
J gene: TRBJ2-3
CDR3 protein: CAISAGGGDTQYF

V gene: TRBV30
J gene: TRBJ2-2
CDR3 protein: CAWTPRRSGTPNTGELFF

V gene: TRBV30
J gene: TRBJ2-5
CDR3 protein: CAWRPAPGQGQETQYF

V gene: TRBV19
J gene: TRBJ2-5
CDR3 protein: CASSRQSSQETQYF

V gene: TRBV7-3
J gene: TRBJ2-3
CDR3 protein: CASSLRAGTSTDTQYF

V gene: TRBV10-3
J gene: TRBJ2-1
CDR3 protein: CAISEHRGLGGYEQFF

V gene: TRBV29-1
J gene: TRBJ1-2
CDR3 protein: CSVEDPGGGGYTF

V gene: TRBV5-4
J gene: TRBJ1-2
CDR3 protein: CASSLEQIYGYTF

V gene: TRBV7-2
J gene: TRBJ2-7
CDR3 protein: CASSSATVLYEQYF

V gene: TRBV6-6
J gene: TRBJ1-1
CDR3 protein: CASSAGGNTEAFF

V gene: TRBV6-6
J gene: TRBJ2-2
CDR3 protein: CASRSAGGPNTGELFF

V gene: TRBV25-1
J gene: TRBJ2-7
CDR3 protein: CASSEYSIHDSYEQYF

V gene: TRBV5-1
J gene: TRBJ2-1
CDR3 protein: CASSLGLAGFREQFF

V gene: TRBV5-6
J gene: TRBJ1-1
CDR3 protein: CASSVARGGGTEAFF

V gene: TRBV27
J gene: TRBJ2-5
CDR3 protein: CASSIRGQETQYF

V gene: TRBV5-4
J gene: TRBJ2-5
CDR3 protein: CASSINLGSGETQYF

V gene: TRBV2
J gene: TRBJ2-7
CDR3 protein: CASSSDSYEQYF

V gene: TRBV18
J gene: TRBJ2-2
CDR3 protein: CASSPHHDRNTGELFF

V gene: TRBV20-1
J gene: TRBJ1-6
CDR3 protein: CSVPGQEPLHF

V gene: TRBV6-5
J gene: TRBJ1-2
CDR3 protein: CASNPHEGKPYGYTF

V gene: TRBV30
J gene: TRBJ2-1
CDR3 protein: CAWSIGQYNEQFF

V gene: TRBV13
J gene: TRBJ1-1
CDR3 protein: CASSIRTGLTEAFF

V gene: TRBV28
J gene: TRBJ1-6
CDR3 protein: CASSLSRSDSPLHF

V gene: TRBV30
J gene: TRBJ2-7
CDR3 protein: CAWSDASREQYF

V gene: TRBV21-1
J gene: TRBJ1-1
CDR3 protein: CASSPQPRDRPETNTEAFF

V gene: TRBV2
J gene: TRBJ2-3
CDR3 protein: CASSGVSGATDTQYF

V gene: TRBV30
J gene: TRBJ1-6
CDR3 protein: CAWSLAGLNSPLHF

V gene: TRBV25-1
J gene: TRBJ2-3
CDR3 protein: CASSELGSLGDTQYF

V gene: TRBV7-9
J gene: TRBJ1-1
CDR3 protein: CASSGRQGVTEAFF

V gene: TRBV9
J gene: TRBJ2-5
CDR3 protein: CASSVSGYQETQYF

V gene: TRBV5-1
J gene: TRBJ1-2
CDR3 protein: CASSLGLASWEGTF

V gene: TRBV9
J gene: TRBJ1-1
CDR3 protein: CASSVLSGVFTEAFF

V gene: TRBV18
J gene: TRBJ2-5
CDR3 protein: CASSPPPGGETQYF

V gene: TRBV7-3
J gene: TRBJ1-2
CDR3 protein: CASSETGNYGYTF

V gene: TRBV2
J gene: TRBJ1-2
CDR3 protein: CASSPRVGYTF